One and the same sample provided the 32 T cell receptor beta chains below, sequenced in a study of identical twins. TCRdb re-derived calls from the 5' RACE reads in MiXCR, one entry per CDR3 protein. The sample lists under 300,000 distinct CDR3 sequences; 12% were seen once. This sample also appeared in a second study, on yellow fever vaccine responses in identical twins.

The sample was memory (CD45RO+) T cells sorted from blood. The source of these receptors is a woman between 18 and 29 years old in good health.

Ten or more counts support this clonotype. The chain couples TRBV5-1 to TRBJ1-1; D is unresolved. The germline V gene encodes CDR1 SGHRS and CDR2 YFSETQ. This CDR3 region has 15 residues. Trimming pared 5 bases from V and 1 base from J, leaving 15 bases between. CDR3 protein: CASSPSSGANTEAFF. The CDR3 nucleotides read TGCGCCAGCAGTCCCTCTTCGGGTGCGAACACTGAAGCTTTCTTT.

There are a few counts of this clonotype. The chain carries TRBV6-1 and TRBJ1-4; a weak D match, TRBD1 (5 bases). V was cut by 6 bases and J by 5 bases, with 16 bases left in between. This CDR3 is 15 amino acids long. Looked up from germline, CDR1 is MNHNS and CDR2 is SASEGT. Written as DNA, the CDR3 is TGTGCCAGCAGCGGGGAGGGGCTGGGGAATGAAAAACTGTTTTTT. Protein: CASSGEGLGNEKLFF.

This clonotype was seen at least ten times. The chain is built from TRBV7-2 and TRBJ1-1; no definite D call. Trimming left V 1 base short and J 0 bases short, with 9 bases between. The CDR3 runs to 15 residues. CDR1 SGHTA and CDR2 FQGNSA come from the germline V gene. This CDR3 is CASSLDSGMNTEAFF. The CDR3 region has the DNA TGTGCCAGCAGCTTAGACTCGGGGATGAACACTGAAGCTTTCTTT.

This clonotype came up many times. The V call is TRBV7-8, the J call TRBJ2-7; D gene unclear. This CDR3 is 11 amino acids long. The germline gives CDR1 SGHVS, CDR2 FQNEAQ. Trimming shortened V by 5 bases and J by 2 bases, and 4 bases separated the two germline ends. The CDR3 bases are TGTGCCAGCAGCGATGCCTACGAGCAGTACTTC. Protein sequence: CASSDAYEQYF.

The chain recombines TRBV20-1 with TRBJ1-1; no reliable D call. This CDR3 has 13 amino acids. Trimming stripped 0 bases from V and 1 base from J, with 6 bases between. Looked up from germline, CDR1 is DFQATT and CDR2 is SNEGSKA (reference sequence). The CDR3 nucleotides are TGCAGTGCTAGAGAATGGGGGAACACTGAAGCTTTCTTT. Translation gives CSAREWGNTEAFF.

This clonotype has only a few counts. This rearrangement joins TRBV7-2 to TRBJ2-1; the D is unclear. The germline gives CDR1 SGHTA, CDR2 FQGNSA. The CDR3 is made up of 16 amino acids. Deletions cut 3 bases from V and 2 bases from J, with 14 bases between. CDR3: CASSLLLSGTYNEQFF. In nucleotides, the CDR3 is TGTGCCAGCAGCTTGCTCCTCAGTGGGACCTACAATGAGCAGTTCTTC.

The chain combines TRBV6-1 with TRBJ2-7; the match to TRBD1 covers 11 bases. This CDR3 region has 16 residues. The ends lost 6 bases at V and 5 bases at J; junction bases unmatched: 12. In germline, CDR1 is MNHNS, CDR2 SASEGT. The CDR3 loop is CASRRSRDRGTHEQYF. The DNA for the CDR3 is TGTGCCAGCAGGCGCTCCCGGGACAGGGGGACCCACGAGCAGTACTTC.

The rearrangement joins TRBV12-3 or TRBV12-4 to TRBJ2-2; D may be TRBD1 or TRBD2 (5 bases each). This CDR3 is built from 14 residues. The V end lost 4 bases, the J end lost 1 base, and 7 bases lay between the germline ends. The CDR3 nucleotides are TGTGCCAGCAGTTGGGACCAGAACACCGGGGAGCTGTTTTTT. This sequence encodes CASSWDQNTGELFF.

This clonotype was picked up many times. The CDR3 DNA reads as TGTGCCTGGGGCAACAATGAGCAGTTCTTC. Its protein is CAWGNNEQFF. The chain joins TRBV30 to TRBJ2-1, with no clear D. The CDR3 sequence is 10 residues long. Per germline, CDR1 GTSNPN and CDR2 SVGIG (reference sequence). The V end lost 5 bases, the J end lost 5 bases, and 4 bases lay between the germline ends.

In its sample, this clonotype was seen many times. The CDR3 reads CASSLVRDTEAFF. CDR3 sequence (DNA): TGTGCCAGCAGCTTAGTCAGGGACACTGAAGCTTTCTTT. V usage is TRBV11-2 and J usage is TRBJ1-1; D perhaps matches TRBD1 (5 bases). Germline V gene lookup returns CDR1 SGHAT and CDR2 FQNNGV. This CDR3 has 13 residues. Trimming left V 1 base short and J 3 bases short, with 6 bases between.

CDR3 DNA: TGTGCCACCTCGTCCCCAGACGAGATCAATCAGCCCCAGCATTTT. This codes for CATSSPDEINQPQHF. The chain is built from TRBV24-1 and TRBJ1-5; D is unclear. Germline CDR1 reads KGHDR; CDR2 reads SFDVKD. Deletions cut 9 bases from V and 3 bases from J, with 17 bases between. The CDR3 is 15 amino acids.

The J gene is TRBJ2-3, the V gene TRBV20-1; maybe TRBD1 (5 bases). V was trimmed by 5 bases and J by 0 bases, leaving 15 bases between them. The CDR3 runs 15 residues. Germline values: CDR1 DFQATT, CDR2 SNEGSKA (reference sequence). The CDR3 coding sequence is TGCAGTGCTCCACAGACAGCTACTAGCACAGATACGCAGTATTTT. Protein: CSAPQTATSTDTQYF.

This clonotype was detected only a few times. The V call is TRBV7-3, the J call TRBJ2-5; TRBD2 matches at 9 bases. The V gene end was trimmed by 5 bases and the J gene end by 5 bases; junction bases not matched to a gene: 9. Germline V gives CDR1 SGHTA, CDR2 FQGTGA. This CDR3 is built from 15 residues. The CDR3: CASSQKAGGRETQYF. The CDR3 DNA sequence: TGTGCCAGCAGCCAGAAAGCGGGGGGTCGGGAGACCCAGTACTTC.

This clonotype appeared many times. The rearrangement links TRBV25-1 to TRBJ2-1; tentatively, D is TRBD1 (5 bases). The germline V gene encodes CDR1 MGHDK and CDR2 SYGVNS. V lost 5 bases, J lost 7 bases, and 12 bases lay in between. This CDR3 comprises 13 residues. CDR3 coding DNA: TGTGCCAGCAGTCTTGGGGCCGGGAATGAGCAGTTCTTC. Translation gives CASSLGAGNEQFF.

The rearrangement joins TRBV12-5 to TRBJ2-3, with D tentatively TRBD1 or TRBD2 (5 bases each). The germline V gene encodes CDR1 LGHNT and CDR2 FRNRAP. Trimming shortened V by 3 bases and J by 4 bases, and 11 bases separated the two germline ends. The CDR3 has 14 amino acids. The chain's CDR3 is CASGLGASSDTQYF. The CDR3 nucleotides read TGTGCTAGTGGTTTAGGGGCTAGCTCAGATACGCAGTATTTT.

The genes are TRBV28 and TRBJ1-4; D is uncertain. Germline V gives CDR1 MDHEN, CDR2 SYDVKM. Trimming removed 6 bases at V and 7 bases at J, with 12 bases between. The CDR3 is 13 amino acids. In DNA form, the CDR3 reads TGTGCCAGCAGCCTCAATAGAGGTGAAAAACTGTTTTTT. It yields the protein CASSLNRGEKLFF.

This clonotype was counted many times. V is TRBV2 and J is TRBJ1-1; D is undetermined. CDR3 size: 12 residues. V was shortened by 10 bases and J by 6 bases, with 15 bases between the two germline ends. Per the germline V gene, CDR1 is SNHLY and CDR2 is FYNNEI. CDR3 sequence: CATTTAGAEAFF. As DNA, the CDR3 is TGTGCCACGACGACGGCCGGCGCTGAAGCTTTCTTT.

In its sample, this clonotype was seen many times. The V gene is TRBV5-1, the J gene TRBJ1-2, with a possible D match to TRBD1 (5 bases). Trimming took off 4 bases at V and 2 bases at J, with 15 bases between the two ends. The CDR3 consists of 15 residues. Germline CDR1 reads SGHRS; CDR2 reads YFSETQ. In DNA form, the CDR3 reads TGCGCCAGCAGCCCACGGGGGAGTGGGAACTATGGCTACACCTTC. Amino acids: CASSPRGSGNYGYTF.

By frequency in the sample, this clonotype is medium-sized. The CDR3 region is CASSIVGYDDEQYF. The CDR3 DNA is TGTGCCAGCAGTATAGTAGGGTACGACGACGAGCAGTACTTC. The chain links TRBV28 to TRBJ2-7; no firm D call. The CDR3 extends over 14 amino acids. Germline CDR1 reads MDHEN; CDR2 reads SYDVKM. V was clipped by 5 bases and J by 5 bases, with 16 bases between them.

This clonotype was counted many times. The rearrangement joins TRBV3-1 to TRBJ2-3, with D unclear. From germline, CDR1 is LGHDT and CDR2 YNNKEL (reference sequence). The germline V and J ends were trimmed by 1 base and 2 bases, with 1 base remaining between them. CDR3 length: 12 residues. The CDR3 sequence: CASSQVTDTQYF. DNA of the CDR3: TGTGCCAGCAGCCAAGTCACAGATACGCAGTATTTT.

The chain links TRBV5-4 to TRBJ2-1, with TRBD1 as a possible D gene (5 bases). CDR1 SGHNT and CDR2 YYREEE come from the germline V gene (reference sequence). This CDR3 has 13 amino acids. Trimming removed 5 bases from V and 8 bases from J, with 14 bases in between. The CDR3 loop is CASSAQGEDEQFF. The CDR3 DNA reads TGTGCCAGCAGTGCGCAGGGTGAGGATGAGCAGTTCTTC.

This clonotype was seen only a few times. CDR3 nucleotide sequence: TGCAGTGCTAGAGATCTAGGGGCTTTCAATCAGCCCCAGCATTTT. This encodes CSARDLGAFNQPQHF. The chain recombines TRBV20-1 with TRBJ1-5; possibly TRBD1 for D (5 bases). Germline assignment: CDR1 DFQATT and CDR2 SNEGSKA (reference sequence). CDR3 length: 15 residues. The V gene lost 0 bases and the J gene lost 3 bases, with 12 bases spanning the gap.

This clonotype was observed at least ten times. The chain employs TRBV5-6 and TRBJ1-2, with 8 positions matching TRBD1. The CDR3 consists of 15 residues. Germline V gene data show CDR1 as SGHDT and CDR2 as YYEEEE. Trimming removed 4 bases from V and 4 bases from J; junction bases left unmatched: 9. The CDR3 nucleotides read TGTGCCAGCAGCATGACAGGGGACCTTCTCTATGGCTACACCTTC. It yields the protein CASSMTGDLLYGYTF.

The chain links TRBV19 to TRBJ2-1, with a tentative D call TRBD1 (6 bases). This CDR3 is 14 amino acids long. Germline loops: CDR1 LNHDA, CDR2 SQIVND (reference sequence). With 7 bases removed from V and 12 bases from J, the gap between germline ends came to 22 bases. The CDR3 is CASIPRRGTGRQFF. For the CDR3, the DNA is TGTGCCAGTATCCCCAGAAGGGGGACGGGTCGGCAGTTCTTC. The complete variable domain, with remaining parts taken from reference TRBV19 and TRBJ2-1, reads DGGITQSPKYLFRKEGQNVTLSCEQNLNHDAMYWYRQDPGQGLRLIYYSQIVNDFQKGDIAEGYSVSREKKESFPLTVTSAQKNPTAFYLCASIPRRGTGRQFFGPGTRLTVL.

The J gene is TRBJ2-5, the V gene TRBV27; D possibly corresponds to TRBD2 (5 bases). V lost 3 bases and J 5 bases, leaving 10 bases between the germline ends. From germline, CDR1 is MNHEY and CDR2 SMNVEV (reference sequence). The CDR3 runs to 13 residues. This CDR3 reads CASSFEGGETQYF. CDR3 nucleotide sequence: TGTGCCAGCAGTTTCGAGGGTGGGGAGACCCAGTACTTC.

A few counts support this clonotype. The V call is TRBV3-1, the J call TRBJ1-2, with D possibly TRBD1 on 6 matching bases. The germline V gene has CDR1 LGHDT and CDR2 YNNKEL (reference sequence). This CDR3 comprises 15 residues. Trimming took 4 bases from V and 2 from J, leaving 14 bases between them. In nucleotides, the CDR3 is TGTGCCAGCAGCCGAATAGGGGGGGTAAACTATGGCTACACCTTC. It is translated as CASSRIGGVNYGYTF.

This clonotype has just a few counts. The chain couples TRBV4-1 to TRBJ2-1, with 9 nucleotides matching TRBD2. Germline CDR1 and CDR2: MGHRA and YSYEKL. Trimming cost V 5 bases and J 6 bases; bases outside gene matches: 14. The CDR3 extends over 17 amino acids. The CDR3 sequence: CASSLLSLAGAGNEQFF. CDR3 in DNA: TGCGCCAGCAGCTTACTTAGCTTAGCGGGAGCGGGCAATGAGCAGTTCTTC.

The chain couples TRBV29-1 to TRBJ1-5; D is ambiguous. This CDR3 contains 13 residues. Germline lookup yields CDR1 SQVTM and CDR2 ANQGSEA. V lost 5 bases and J 3 bases, leaving 11 bases between the germline ends. CDR3 nucleotides: TGCAGCGTTACCGCCGATCTCAATCAGCCCCAGCATTTT. This sequence encodes CSVTADLNQPQHF.

This clonotype was detected many times. V gene TRBV28 combines with J gene TRBJ2-1, with 8 bases fitting TRBD1. The V gene end was trimmed by 7 bases and the J gene end by 0 bases; junction bases not matched to a gene: 8. CDR1 and CDR2 from the germline V gene are MDHEN and SYDVKM. This CDR3 is built from 16 residues. CDR3 in amino acids: CASISGGQVSYNEQFF. The CDR3 DNA sequence: TGTGCCAGCATCTCCGGGGGACAGGTCTCCTACAATGAGCAGTTCTTC. Drawing the rest from reference TRBV28 and TRBJ2-1, the complete variable domain is DVKVTQSSRYLVKRTGEKVFLECVQDMDHENMFWYRQDPGLGLRLIYFSYDVKMKEKGDIPEGYSVSREKKERFSLILESASTNQTSMYLCASISGGQVSYNEQFFGPGTRLTVL.

This chain links TRBV5-5 with TRBJ2-2, with D perhaps given as TRBD1 or TRBD2 (5 bases each). Germline V gene lookup returns CDR1 SGHKS and CDR2 YYEKEE (reference sequence). The CDR3 loop spans 13 amino acids. V was trimmed by 2 bases and J by 5 bases, leaving 7 bases between them. The CDR3, as DNA: TGTGCCAGCAGCTTCTGGGGGACCGGGGAGCTGTTTTTT. It translates to CASSFWGTGELFF.

The gene calls are TRBV5-1 and TRBJ2-7; D tentatively fits TRBD1 or TRBD2 (8 bases each). Per germline, CDR1 SGHRS and CDR2 YFSETQ. The V gene lost 3 bases and the J gene lost 3 bases, with 16 bases spanning the gap. CDR3 length equals 15 residues. The CDR3: CASSSGGDRNYEQYF. The DNA of the CDR3 is TGCGCCAGCAGCTCGGGGGGGGACAGGAACTACGAGCAGTACTTC.

This rearrangement joins TRBV20-1 to TRBJ2-1, with 9 bases matching TRBD1. CDR1 and CDR2 from the germline V gene are DFQATT and SNEGSKA (reference sequence). The trim removed 8 bases at V and 4 bases at J, leaving 6 bases unmatched. The CDR3 length is 13 residues. CDR3 DNA: TGCAGTACAGGGGGCTACCTATACAATGAGCAGTTCTTC. Translation: CSTGGYLYNEQFF.